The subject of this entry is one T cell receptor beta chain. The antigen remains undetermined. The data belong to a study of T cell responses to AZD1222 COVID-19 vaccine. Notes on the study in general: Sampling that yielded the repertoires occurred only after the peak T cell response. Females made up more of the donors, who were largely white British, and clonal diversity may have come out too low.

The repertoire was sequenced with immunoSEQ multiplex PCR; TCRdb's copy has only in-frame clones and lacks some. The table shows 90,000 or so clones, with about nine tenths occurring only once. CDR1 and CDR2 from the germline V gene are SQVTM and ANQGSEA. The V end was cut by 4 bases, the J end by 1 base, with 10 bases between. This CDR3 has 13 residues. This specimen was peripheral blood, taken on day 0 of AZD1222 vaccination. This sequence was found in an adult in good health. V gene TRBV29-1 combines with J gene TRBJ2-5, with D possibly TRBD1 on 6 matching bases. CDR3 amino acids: CSVGTGSQETQYF. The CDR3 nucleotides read TGCAGCGTTGGAACAGGGAGCCAAGAGACCCAGTACTTC.